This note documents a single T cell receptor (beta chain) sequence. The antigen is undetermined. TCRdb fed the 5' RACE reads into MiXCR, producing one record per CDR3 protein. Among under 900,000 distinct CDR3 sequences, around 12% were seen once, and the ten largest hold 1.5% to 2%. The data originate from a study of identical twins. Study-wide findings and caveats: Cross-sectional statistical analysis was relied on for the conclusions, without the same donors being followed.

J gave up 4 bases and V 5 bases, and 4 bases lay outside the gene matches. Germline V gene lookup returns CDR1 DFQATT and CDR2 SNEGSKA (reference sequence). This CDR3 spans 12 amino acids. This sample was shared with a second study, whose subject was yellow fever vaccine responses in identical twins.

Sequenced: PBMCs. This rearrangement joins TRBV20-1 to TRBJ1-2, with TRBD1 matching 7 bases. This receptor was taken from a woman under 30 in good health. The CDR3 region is CSAGGGVYGYTF. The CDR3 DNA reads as TGCAGTGCTGGAGGGGGCGTCTATGGCTACACCTTC.